This T cell receptor (beta chain) was retrieved from a study of cytomegalovirus exposure and HLA in healthy donors. Whole-study results and caveats: Later genetic work tied a missense DCLRE1C variant to beta-chain V and J trimming.

Both 60 Vbeta primers and 13 Jbeta primers went into the PCR. Method: immunoSEQ multiplex PCR; TCRdb's copy keeps in-frame clones and lacks some. The sample comprises some 120,000 clones, 84% of which are singletons, and 2.5% to 3% rests with the top ten. The CDR3 has 16 amino acids. Trimming left V 3 bases short and J 5 bases short, with 16 bases between. CDR1 and CDR2 from the germline V gene are MDHEN and SYDVKM. This clone was picked up one time. Its antigen is currently unknown. The sample taken for sequencing was PBMCs. The sequence derives from a woman under 30 in good health and CMV-seropositive. The chain joins TRBV28 to TRBJ2-2, with a tentative D call TRBD2 (5 bases). The CDR3 reads CASSLNSGVATGELFF. The CDR3, as DNA: TGTGCCAGCAGTTTGAACTCCGGGGTGGCGACCGGGGAGCTGTTTTTT.